Described below is a single T cell receptor (beta chain) sequence and its context. Only one count was recorded for this clone. Its antigen remains unidentified. No base quality information exists; no much larger clone differs at one position. The data derive from a study of Ad26.COV2.S vaccination and SARS-CoV-2 variants (dated by TCRdb to the early 2020s). Notes on the research overall: Vaccine-arm donors came from COV1001, a multicentre, randomized, double-blind, placebo-controlled phase I-IIa trial of Ad26.COV2.S in healthy adults. A total of around 32 samples were included in the TCR-sequenced set, comprising 19 Ad26.COV2.S vaccine recipients, 5 placebo recipients and 8 SARS-CoV-2 convalescent individuals. Participants in the trial were split at random into five groups of five each, receiving low-dose or high-dose Ad26.COV2.S once or twice, or else placebo on both occasions. TCRbeta repertoire sequencing was used to assess the specificity and breadth of SARS-CoV-2-reactive T cell receptors after Ad26.COV2.S vaccination. Ad26.COV2.S was administered intramuscularly at 5 x 10^10 or 1 x 10^11 viral particles, either as a single shot or as two shots given 56 days apart. Investigators remained blinded to trial group allocation during experiments and outcome assessment.

TCRbeta CDR3 regions were sequenced with the immunoSEQ Assay. After extraction, genomic DNA underwent amplification by bias-controlled multiplex PCR, followed by high-throughput sequencing. On the study's bioinformatics: Collapsing and filtering of sequences were performed to quantify the absolute abundance of each unique TCRbeta CDR3 region. T cell fraction was estimated by normalization of TCRbeta template counts to usable DNA, with usable DNA being measured through amplification of reference genes present in all nucleated cells. Repertoire TCRs were annotated as SARS-CoV-2-specific when V gene, CDR3 amino acid sequence and J gene were exactly matched to a known reactive TCR set. MIRA supplied the reference SARS-CoV-2 TCR set, which was filtered for enrichment in COVID-19-positive ImmuneCODE repertoires so that public or cross-reactive TCRs were removed. Using the MIRA antigens, annotated TCRs were further analysed by specific ORF or by position within an ORF. Breadth was defined as annotated unique rearrangements over total unique productive rearrangements; depth was the summed frequency of those rearrangements. TCR breadth was compared between groups using two-sided Wilcoxon rank-sum tests. The clones in this table, taken by TCRdb from immuneACCESS, are in-frame only. Not every clone is retained; where verified, under half of the shortfall comes from an unresolved V gene, and the cause of the rest is unknown. For V, J and clone size, that table is used; D and trimming come from the DNA. This sample holds roughly 450,000 clones; over 75% were observed only once. Jointly, the top ten make up less than 15% of the sample.

Explained via the paper, the treatment or condition label denotes: around 19 received Ad26.COV2.S at low or high dose, single or two shots; about 5 received placebo; per-sample allocation not given. Repertoires of vaccine and placebo recipients were sequenced from samples taken on day 63 after the first injection. In Cohort 1b, 25 adults aged 18-55 years were enrolled at a single site in Boston, USA, between 29 July and 7 August 2020. Ad26.COV2.S consisted of a replication-incompetent adenovirus type 26 vector by which a prefusion-stabilized SARS-CoV-2 spike protein from the original Wuhan strain was expressed. Broader findings and caveats from the paper: Substantial breadth of spike-specific CD8+ and CD4+ T cell responses was reported after vaccination. The study lacked the statistical power to compare responses across vaccine doses or regimens. Comparable non-spike TCR breadth was observed between vaccine and placebo recipients, consistent with only spike being contained in the vaccine. According to the authors, total T cell responses may have been underestimated by the TCR breadth and depth analyses. Higher spike-specific TCR breadth was observed in Ad26.COV2.S recipients than in placebo recipients (P = 0.0014).

Based on the germline V gene (reference sequence), the CDR1 and CDR2 sequences are SEHNR and FQNEAQ. The CDR3 covers 15 residues, taking in both the cysteine and the phenylalanine. The retained sequence is limited to the CDR3, 45 bases, with the frame set at the first base. After removal of 5 bases from V and 1 base from J, the junction retains 4 bases not matched to a gene. This receptor was identified in a person between 18 and 60 years old who received the Ad26.COV2.S COVID-19 vaccine or a placebo. The sample consisted of peripheral blood, taken in a trial of Ad26.COV2.S vaccine versus placebo. The sequence links TRBV7-9 to TRBJ1-3; 8 central bases correspond to TRBD1. The CDR3 sequence is CASSPTGGSGNTIYF. DNA sequence: TGTGCCAGCAGCCCAACAGGGGGTTCTGGAAACACCATATATTTT.